One TCR beta chain is described in this entry. Antigen: not known. Germline V CDR1 and CDR2: SGHKS, YYEKEE (reference sequence). This CDR3 contains 13 residues. Trimming shortened V by 1 base and J by 4 bases, and 6 bases separated the two germline ends. Measured with immunoSEQ multiplex PCR; TCRdb has only the in-frame clones, and not every one. The sample lists about 150,000 clones, approximately 94% seen once, with just over 0.3% in the top ten. This specimen belongs to a study of OX40 agonist ivuxolimab in advanced cancers. Overall study: Patients were treated with intravenous ivuxolimab, dosed at 0.01 to 10 mg/kg and infused every 2 weeks. Whole-study findings and limits: On average, CD8+ T cells showed a greater number of expanded clones than CD4+. CD4+ and CD8+ blood T cells expanded clonally by week 6 at 0.1 to 3.0 mg/kg. Low normalized clonal expansion also occurred in some nonresponding patients.

This sample comprised CD4+ or CD8+ T cells sorted from blood, obtained in a trial of the OX40 agonist ivuxolimab. This sequence originates from an adult with an advanced solid tumor such as melanoma, head and neck, liver or kidney cancer. The chain employs TRBV5-5 and TRBJ1-3; possible D gene TRBD1, 5 bases. CDR3 region: CASSLPGGNTIYF. The CDR3, as DNA: TGTGCCAGCAGCTTGCCAGGGGGAAACACCATATATTTT.